Described below is a single TCR beta chain sequence and its context. The sample originates from a study of blood T cell repertoires in COVID-19. On the study more broadly: Acute and convalescent COVID-19 specimens originated in the United States, Italy and Spain. Sources were T cells, B-cell-depleted T cells, or PBMCs; the material itself was cDNA or gDNA.

From germline, CDR1 is MNHEY and CDR2 SMNVEV (reference sequence). The CDR3 sequence is 13 residues long. V dropped 7 bases and J dropped 7 bases, with 16 bases sitting between them. Per the original data handling: Reference gene primer amplification in the assay estimated nucleated cell counts. Assay used: immunoSEQ multiplex PCR; TCRdb lists only in-frame clones, some missing. V, J and clone size are taken as reported in that table, and D and trimming were inferred from the DNA itself. The data show 150,000 to 200,000 clones, about 87% seen once. This receptor was identified in a young woman with acute or convalescent COVID-19. The material sequenced was peripheral blood. J is TRBJ1-2 and V is TRBV27, with D perhaps TRBD1 (6 bases). DNA for the CDR3: TGTGCCAGCACCAGCAGGGGTTTTGGTGGCTACACCTTC. Residues: CASTSRGFGGYTF.